The 24 T cell receptor beta chains given below trace back to one sample, sequenced in a study of blood T cells in healthy people across ages. A second PCR of about 7 to 12 cycles used a sample-barcoded 5' primer and a J-beta primer mix. TCRdb ran MiXCR on the 5' RACE reads and lists one entry per CDR3 protein. The data contain about 840,000 distinct CDR3 sequences, approximately 32% of them seen just once; the ten biggest clones take up 10% to 13%. The data were also submitted as part of a second study, on T cells of mothers and their children.

Sequenced input: blood. The receptors were sampled from a woman in her thirties or forties in good health.

In this sample, this clonotype turned up many times. The chain joins TRBV7-9 to TRBJ2-1, with 9 positions matching TRBD2. V was clipped by 5 bases and J by 2 bases; unmatched bases: 4. The CDR3 spans 15 residues. Looked up from germline, CDR1 is SEHNR and CDR2 is FQNEAQ (reference sequence). The CDR3 loop is CASSQSGGTYNEQFF. CDR3 in DNA: TGTGCCAGCAGCCAAAGCGGGGGGACCTACAATGAGCAGTTCTTC.

J is TRBJ2-3 and V is TRBV7-2, with D unresolved. This CDR3 is built from 15 residues. V shed 7 bases and J shed 0 bases, with 14 bases lying between them. Germline V lookup: CDR1 SGHTA, CDR2 FQGNSA. CDR3 bases: TGTGCCAGCACCCAAGTGGCGGCTAGCACAGATACGCAGTATTTT. As protein: CASTQVAASTDTQYF.

This clonotype was detected only a few times. The chain recombines TRBV28 with TRBJ1-4, with 7 positions matching TRBD1. Germline V gene data show CDR1 as MDHEN and CDR2 as SYDVKM. This CDR3 region has 15 residues. V gave up 5 bases and J gave up 3 bases; unmatched junction bases: 6. CDR3 DNA sequence: TGTGCCAGCAGTCTAGGGGGCGGGTCTAATGAAAAACTGTTTTTT. Protein product: CASSLGGGSNEKLFF.

This clonotype was seen many times. The V gene is TRBV12-3 or TRBV12-4, the J gene TRBJ2-1; D is ambiguous. This CDR3 is built from 15 residues. V was shortened by 3 bases and J by 4 bases, with 13 bases between the two germline ends. The CDR3 coding sequence is TGTGCCAGCAGTTTTGGTTCTCCCGGGTACAATGAGCAGTTCTTC. Its translation is CASSFGSPGYNEQFF.

This clonotype was counted many times. The chain employs TRBV13 and TRBJ2-3, with TRBD1 matching 8 bases. The junction had 8 bases not matched to a gene; V was cut back by 5 bases and J by 4 bases. This CDR3 spans 15 amino acids. Germline CDR1 reads PRHDT; CDR2 reads FYEKMQ (reference sequence). CDR3 sequence reads: CASSDTGGEADTQYF. The CDR3 nucleotides are TGTGCCAGCAGCGATACAGGGGGAGAGGCAGATACGCAGTATTTT.

The chain couples TRBV7-9 to TRBJ2-7, with TRBD2 as a possible D gene (6 bases). This CDR3 region has 13 residues. Per germline, CDR1 SEHNR and CDR2 FQNEAQ (reference sequence). The V end lost 5 bases, the J end lost 5 bases, and 13 bases lay between the germline ends. CDR3 protein: CASSRGTLNEQYF. The CDR3 DNA sequence: TGTGCCAGCAGCCGCGGGACTTTAAACGAGCAGTACTTC.

The rearrangement joins TRBV2 to TRBJ2-1; D call uncertain. The CDR3 is 15 amino acids. Germline V gene lookup returns CDR1 SNHLY and CDR2 FYNNEI. V was clipped by 5 bases and J by 4 bases, with 15 bases between them. CDR3 residues: CASSRTVSLYNEQFF. Here the CDR3 DNA reads TGTGCCAGCAGTAGGACGGTCTCCCTTTACAATGAGCAGTTCTTC.

Regarding this clonotype: A much larger clone differs by one base, so this may be a read error. The genes are TRBV6-6 and TRBJ2-5; 7 bases match TRBD1. The CDR3 loop spans 13 amino acids. Germline CDR1 reads MNHNY; CDR2 reads SVGAGI (reference sequence). The CDR3 sequence: CAGSWTGQETQYF. CDR3 DNA sequence: TGTGCCGGCAGTTGGACAGGCCAAGAGACCCAGTACTTC.

In its sample, this clonotype was seen a few times. The V and J genes are TRBV3-1 and TRBJ1-4; TRBD1 agrees at 10 bases. This CDR3 has 14 residues. Per the germline V gene, CDR1 is LGHDT and CDR2 is YNNKEL (reference sequence). V gave up 4 bases and J gave up 7 bases; unmatched junction bases: 3. CDR3 coding DNA: TGTGCCAGCAGCCTCCGGGACAGGGGTGAAAAACTGTTTTTT. It yields the protein CASSLRDRGEKLFF.

The chain links TRBV5-1 to TRBJ2-3; tentatively, D is TRBD2 (8 bases). From germline, CDR1 is SGHRS and CDR2 YFSETQ. The CDR3 consists of 18 residues. V was clipped by 0 bases and J by 0 bases, with 17 bases between them. The CDR3 DNA sequence: TGCGCCAGCAGCTTGGCCGGGGGGGGACAGTCTAGCACAGATACGCAGTATTTT. Protein: CASSLAGGGQSSTDTQYF.

This rearrangement joins TRBV20-1 to TRBJ2-5; 8 nucleotides match TRBD2. The end of the DNA aligns better with TRBJ2-7, so the J call may be wrong. Germline CDR1 and CDR2: DFQATT and SNEGSKA (reference sequence). The CDR3 extends over 16 amino acids. The DNA of the CDR3 is TGCAGTGCTAGAGAATTTAGGGGGACTAGGAACTACGAGCAGTACTTC. Translation: CSAREFRGTRNYEQYF.

CDR3 nucleotide sequence: TGTGCCAGCAGCTTAACAGGGACTAGCGGGGGTGATGAGCAGTTCTTC. It yields the protein CASSLTGTSGGDEQFF. This chain joins TRBV7-3 and TRBJ2-1; 14 bases align to TRBD2. Germline-derived CDR1 and CDR2 are SGHTA and FQGTGA. After removal of 0 bases from V and 8 bases from J, the junction contained 3 bases not matched to a gene. The CDR3 has 16 residues.

This clonotype came up many times. The genes are TRBV5-1 and TRBJ2-7; 10 nucleotides align to TRBD1. The CDR3 contains 13 residues. V dropped 5 bases and J dropped 7; count of bases not matched to a gene: 6. Per germline, CDR1 SGHRS and CDR2 YFSETQ. CDR3 residues: CASRTGGGEEQYF. As DNA, the CDR3 is TGCGCCAGCAGGACAGGGGGCGGGGAAGAGCAGTACTTC.

This clonotype turned up a few times. The V call is TRBV20-1, the J call TRBJ1-2, with 8 bases lining up with TRBD1. The V gene end was trimmed by 6 bases and the J gene end by 2 bases; junction bases not matched to a gene: 14. Germline V gene data show CDR1 as DFQATT and CDR2 as SNEGSKA (reference sequence). The CDR3 runs 16 residues. The CDR3, as DNA: TGCAGTGCAAACGCCGGGACAGGAAGGTTCAACTATGGCTACACCTTC. Translating gives CSANAGTGRFNYGYTF.

This clonotype was observed a few times. The chain joins TRBV28 to TRBJ2-3; no reliable D call. The CDR3 length is 15 residues. Germline assignment: CDR1 MDHEN and CDR2 SYDVKM. The V and J ends lost 5 bases and 1 base respectively, with 13 bases between them. This CDR3 reads CASSIPLAGTDTQYF. The CDR3 DNA reads as TGTGCCAGCAGTATACCCCTGGCTGGCACAGATACGCAGTATTTT.

Many counts were recorded for this clonotype. The V gene is TRBV27, the J gene TRBJ2-1; TRBD2 might be the D (7 bases). V gave up 8 bases and J gave up 9 bases, with 11 bases separating them. The CDR3 is 11 residues long. CDR1 MNHEY and CDR2 SMNVEV come from the germline V gene (reference sequence). The CDR3 DNA reads TGTGCCAGCCGGCGGGGGCTTGAGCAGTTCTTC. This codes for CASRRGLEQFF.

This clonotype turned up a few times. The J gene is TRBJ2-3, the V gene TRBV24-1, with 13 bases fitting TRBD2. CDR3 length: 18 amino acids. V gave up 0 bases and J gave up 1 base; unmatched junction bases: 3. The germline gives CDR1 KGHDR, CDR2 SFDVKD. CDR3 in amino acids: CATSDLGTSGGGTDTQYF. CDR3 DNA sequence: TGTGCCACCAGTGATTTGGGAACTAGCGGGGGGGGCACAGATACGCAGTATTTT.

This clonotype has more than one count but fewer than ten. This sequence may be a read error, since a much larger clone differs from it by one base. The chain joins TRBV4-1 to TRBJ2-5; TRBD2 agrees at 7 bases. Per the germline V gene, CDR1 is MGHRA and CDR2 is YSYEKL. CDR3 length equals 15 residues. Trimming removed 1 base from V and 9 bases from J; junction bases left unmatched: 11. CDR3 amino acids: CASSQVGGDREAQYF. CDR3 DNA: TGCGCCAGCAGCCAAGTAGGAGGGGATCGGGAGGCCCAGTACTTC.

This clonotype was observed a few times. This chain's CDR3 is CASSSGTATNEQFF. As DNA, the CDR3 is TGCGCCAGCAGCTCAGGGACAGCCACCAATGAGCAGTTCTTC. V gene TRBV5-1 combines with J gene TRBJ2-1; 7 bases agree with TRBD1. Germline V gene sequence: CDR1 SGHRS, CDR2 YFSETQ. This CDR3 contains 14 residues. V was clipped by 3 bases and J by 6 bases; unmatched bases: 6. Together with reference TRBV5-1 and TRBJ2-1, the CDR3 gives the full variable domain: KAGVTQTPRYLIKTRGQQVTLSCSPISGHRSVSWYQQTPGQGLQFLFEYFSETQRNKGNFPGRFSGRQFSNSRSEMNVSTLELGDSALYLCASSSGTATNEQFFGPGTRLTVL.

The chain is built from TRBV6-5 and TRBJ2-6, with D possibly matching TRBD2 (5 bases). Trimming stripped 4 bases from V and 0 bases from J, with 16 bases between. Germline V gene data show CDR1 as MNHEY and CDR2 as SVGAGI. The CDR3 consists of 18 residues. DNA of the CDR3: TGTGCCAGCAGTTCTCATTCTGTCGGGGTCTCTGGGGCCAACGTCCTGACTTTC. The encoded protein is CASSSHSVGVSGANVLTF.

In its sample, this clonotype was seen a few times. The V gene is TRBV4-1, the J gene TRBJ2-5; TRBD2 is a possible D gene (6 bases). There are 15 residues in the CDR3. Germline CDR1 and CDR2: MGHRA and YSYEKL. Between the trimmed V and J ends, which lost 5 bases and 4 bases, there was a span of 17 bases. CDR3 DNA sequence: TGCGCCAGCAGCTATGAGACTAGTAGAGGAGAGACCCAGTACTTC. Protein product: CASSYETSRGETQYF.

This clonotype was seen more than once but under ten times. The rearrangement uses TRBV20-1 and TRBJ1-1, with D uncertain. V was shortened by 5 bases and J by 5 bases, with 15 bases between the two germline ends. The CDR3 spans 13 residues. The germline gives CDR1 DFQATT, CDR2 SNEGSKA (reference sequence). CDR3 sequence (DNA): TGCAGTGCTCCCTCGAGGAGTGGGACTGAAGCTTTCTTT. Amino acid sequence: CSAPSRSGTEAFF.

Here the CDR3 DNA reads TGTGCCAGCAGTTTAGGTCTAGGGGACAATGAGCAGTTCTTC. This codes for CASSLGLGDNEQFF. V is TRBV12-3 or TRBV12-4 and J is TRBJ2-1, with D perhaps matching TRBD1 (5 bases). V lost 1 base and J 5 bases, leaving 9 bases between the germline ends. This CDR3 comprises 14 residues.

In the case of this clonotype: This may be a read error: a much more frequent sequence differs by one nucleotide. The CDR3 DNA follows: TGTGCCAGCAGCTCCCCGACAGGGTCCTCTGGGGCCAACGTCCGGACTTTC. It is translated as CASSSPTGSSGANVRTF. J is TRBJ2-6 and V is TRBV11-2; 7 nucleotides align to TRBD1. The CDR3 consists of 17 residues. The germline V gene has CDR1 SGHAT and CDR2 FQNNGV.